Listed below are T cell receptor beta chains from one sample, sequenced in a study of cytomegalovirus exposure and HLA in healthy donors. TCRdb's table, derived via immunoSEQ multiplex PCR, lists solely in-frame clones and lacks some. The sample lists hundreds of thousands of clones; around 89% were seen once. The sequenced sample consisted of PBMCs. The receptor source for this set is a woman aged 18-29 years in good health and CMV-seronegative. Each CDR3 is given with its conserved first and last residue. Fields, in order: J gene, V gene, D gene, clone size, CDR3 protein, CDR3 DNA. A D gene is named only where the DNA matches it firmly. Size tells how often a clone was seen (once, few, many) or the class of an expanded clone, and some rows leave it out.

>TRBJ2-3|TRBV19|-|-
CASSIHQGRLDTQYF
TGTGCCAGTAGTATCCATCAAGGTAGACTAGATACGCAGTATTTT
>TRBJ1-2|TRBV7-2|TRBD1|few
CASSLPPGQVF
TGTGCCAGCAGCTTACCCCCGGGACAGGTCTTC
>TRBJ1-2|TRBV5-1|-|-
CASSLGQDYGYTF
TGCGCCAGCAGCTTGGGACAGGATTATGGCTACACCTTC
>TRBJ1-2|TRBV5-1|-|-
CASSLAAEIYGYTF
TGCGCCAGCAGCTTGGCGGCGGAGATCTATGGCTACACCTTC
>TRBJ2-2|TRBV2|TRBD2|-
CASPKAGLADTGELFF
TGTGCCAGCCCGAAAGCGGGGCTAGCTGATACCGGGGAGCTGTTTTTT
>TRBJ1-5|TRBV2|-|-
CATSSRGNQPQHF
TGTGCCACCTCCAGTAGGGGTAATCAGCCCCAGCATTTT
>TRBJ1-1|TRBV7-5|-|once
CVRSLREDRNTEAFF
TGTGTCAGAAGCTTAAGGGAAGACAGAAACACTGAAGCTTTCTTT
>TRBJ1-6|TRBV9|-|-
CASSVGQLRSYNSPLHF
TGTGCCAGCAGCGTAGGACAGTTAAGATCCTATAATTCACCCCTCCACTTT
>TRBJ2-1|TRBV4-3|TRBD2|-
CASSQFSGAGVYNEQFF
TGCGCCAGCAGCCAATTCTCAGGAGCGGGGGTCTACAATGAGCAGTTCTTC
>TRBJ2-6|TRBV4-3|TRBD1|-
CASSQRQGWSYSGANVLTF
TGCGCCAGCAGCCAAAGACAGGGCTGGTCCTACTCTGGGGCCAACGTCCTGACTTTC
>TRBJ2-7|TRBV7-2|-|few
CASSLSFQRNEQYF
TGTGCCAGCAGCCTTAGTTTCCAGAGGAACGAGCAGTACTTC
>TRBJ1-2|TRBV19|-|-
CASSIDRGAYGYTF
TGTGCCAGTAGTATAGATCGGGGGGCCTATGGCTACACCTTC
>TRBJ2-1|TRBV2|TRBD2|few
CASRKKLGLGVEQFF
TGTGCCAGCAGAAAAAAGCTGGGACTAGGGGTTGAGCAGTTCTTC
>TRBJ1-1|TRBV27|-|-
CASSLQGRTEAFF
TGTGCCAGCAGTTTACAGGGGCGAACTGAAGCTTTCTTT
>TRBJ1-2|TRBV2|-|once
CASSEDRARGYTF
TGTGCCAGCAGTGAAGACAGGGCGCGAGGCTACACCTTC
>TRBJ2-7|TRBV5-1|TRBD2|-
CASSRYAGEAYEQYF
TGCGCCAGCAGCCGCTATGCGGGAGAGGCCTACGAGCAGTACTTC
>TRBJ2-7|TRBV2|TRBD1|-
CASKGGGDSTMYF
TGTGCCAGCAAAGGGGGCGGAGACTCGACGATGTACTTC
>TRBJ2-7|TRBV27|TRBD1|-
CASSDTAGTGYEQYF
TGTGCCAGCAGTGATACCGCCGGGACAGGTTACGAGCAGTACTTC
>TRBJ2-5|TRBV5-6|-|-
CASSPRFGETQYF
TGTGCCAGCAGCCCACGGTTCGGGGAGACCCAGTACTTC
>TRBJ1-2|TRBV11-2|-|-
CASSSAQQHGYTF
TGTGCCAGCAGCTCCGCCCAACAACATGGCTACACCTTC
>TRBJ1-1|TRBV10-1|-|-
CASRLAGWDTEAFF
TGCGCCAGCAGGTTAGCCGGGTGGGACACTGAAGCTTTCTTT
>TRBJ2-7|TRBV5-1|TRBD1|-
CASSWGQGTHEQYF
TGCGCCAGCAGCTGGGGACAGGGGACCCACGAGCAGTACTTC
>TRBJ1-5|TRBV5-1|-|-
CASSSGRVGNQPQHF
TGCGCCAGCAGTTCCGGGAGGGTGGGCAATCAGCCCCAGCATTTT
>TRBJ2-5|TRBV5-1|TRBD2|once
CASSLELAGEVETQYF
TGCGCCAGCAGCTTGGAACTAGCGGGAGAGGTGGAGACCCAGTACTTC
>TRBJ2-1|TRBV12-5|TRBD1|-
CASGLGDRRYNEQFF
TGTGCTAGTGGTTTGGGGGACAGGCGATACAATGAGCAGTTCTTC
>TRBJ1-4|TRBV7-2|-|-
CASSLGTANEKLFF
TGTGCCAGCAGCTTAGGGACAGCTAATGAAAAACTGTTTTTT
>TRBJ1-1|TRBV5-8|-|-
CASSPGHYTEAFF
TGTGCCAGCAGCCCAGGACACTACACTGAAGCTTTCTTT
>TRBJ2-7|TRBV4-3|TRBD2|-
CASSLSGSKSYEQYF
TGCGCCAGCAGCCTAAGCGGGAGCAAGTCGTACGAGCAGTACTTC
>TRBJ1-4|TRBV5-1|TRBD1|-
CASSLVGQGGEKLFF
TGCGCCAGCAGCTTGGTGGGACAGGGGGGAGAAAAACTGTTTTTT
>TRBJ1-1|TRBV27|-|-
CASSYLPRDSQAFF
TGTGCCAGCAGTTACCTCCCTCGGGATTCTCAAGCTTTCTTT
>TRBJ2-7|TRBV27|TRBD1|-
CASSLSPRQGAYEQYF
TGTGCCAGCAGTTTATCCCCGCGACAGGGAGCCTACGAGCAGTACTTC
>TRBJ1-2|TRBV12-5|TRBD1|-
CASGPGTGSSNTF
TGTGCTAGTGGTCCTGGGACAGGGTCCAGCAACACCTTC
>TRBJ2-1|TRBV2|TRBD2|-
CASNKLAGANNEQFF
TGTGCCAGCAACAAACTAGCGGGGGCCAACAATGAGCAGTTCTTC
>TRBJ1-2|TRBV2|-|once
CASTLYGYTF
TGTGCCAGCACCCTTTATGGCTACACCTTC